Following are 3 T cell receptor beta chains from one sample sequenced in a study of T cell responses to AZD1222 COVID-19 vaccine. TCRdb's table, derived via immunoSEQ multiplex PCR, lists solely in-frame clones and lacks some. The sample carries some 67,000 clones, 83% recorded once. The input for sequencing was peripheral blood, taken 28 days after the second AZD1222 dose. These TCRs come from an adult who received the AZD1222 COVID-19 vaccine.

V usage is TRBV2 and J usage is TRBJ1-5; the match to TRBD1 covers 9 bases. The J segment lost 7 bases and the V segment lost 6 bases, leaving 13 bases of the junction unmatched. Germline V CDR1 and CDR2: SNHLY, FYNNEI. The CDR3 consists of 16 residues. In DNA form, the CDR3 reads TGTGCCAGCAGACTGCCGGGACAGGGTAGAGGGCAGCCCCAGCATTTT. This gives the protein CASRLPGQGRGQPQHF.

J is TRBJ1-3 and V is TRBV27; TRBD1 is a possible D gene (6 bases). The V and J ends lost 5 bases and 1 base respectively, with 18 bases between them. CDR3 length: 17 amino acids. Germline CDR1 and CDR2: MNHEY and SMNVEV (reference sequence). The CDR3 is CASSPTSTGLSGNTIYF. DNA of the CDR3: TGTGCCAGCAGTCCGACGAGCACAGGGTTGTCTGGAAACACCATATATTTT.

This clone was seen a handful of times. This chain joins TRBV7-8 and TRBJ2-7, with D perhaps given as TRBD1 or TRBD2 (5 bases each). CDR1 and CDR2 (germline): SGHVS, FQNEAQ. V was trimmed by 1 base and J by 2 bases, leaving 15 bases between them. This CDR3 is 16 amino acids long. The CDR3 DNA sequence: TGTGCCAGCAGCTTAGTCGGGACCTCCCGGGCCTACGAGCAGTACTTC. Amino acid sequence: CASSLVGTSRAYEQYF.